The 26 T cell receptor beta chains below were found in one sample sequenced in a study of long-term antiretroviral therapy in people with HIV. Run at survey level, the immunoSEQ assay was version v3.0. The protocol was immunoSEQ multiplex PCR, while the TCRdb copy is restricted to in-frame clones and leaves out a portion. The sample holds around 21,000 clones; roughly 86% are singletons and the top ten take roughly 3.7%. This specimen consisted of unsorted PBMCs, obtained 2.1 years after starting antiretroviral therapy. The source of these receptors is a man in his late teens or twenties with HIV.

The chain joins TRBV27 to TRBJ2-7; D is perhaps TRBD2 (5 bases). V lost 7 bases, J lost 2 bases, and 15 bases lay in between. The V gene's germline CDR1 is MNHEY and CDR2 SMNVEV (reference sequence). The CDR3 loop spans 14 amino acids. The CDR3 region has the DNA TGTGCCAGCACCGTGTCGGGGAACGCCTACGAGCAGTACTTC. It encodes CASTVSGNAYEQYF.

The chain joins TRBV5-5 to TRBJ2-7; D may be TRBD1 or TRBD2 (5 bases each). The CDR3 contains 15 residues. Germline-derived CDR1 and CDR2 are SGHKS and YYEKEE (reference sequence). Trimming pared 0 bases from V and 2 bases from J, leaving 12 bases between. This chain's CDR3 is CASSLGSGRAYEQYF. The DNA of the CDR3 is TGTGCCAGCAGCTTGGGTTCAGGGCGGGCCTACGAGCAGTACTTC.

This chain joins TRBV5-6 and TRBJ1-2; 7 bases align to TRBD1. The length of the CDR3 is 13 residues. Germline-derived CDR1 and CDR2 are SGHDT and YYEEEE. V shed 3 bases, J shed 7 bases, and the junction held 6 bases outside the gene matches. The DNA of the CDR3 is TGTGCCAGCAGCTCCGGGACAGACCCTGGCTACACCTTC. Translating it yields CASSSGTDPGYTF. Using reference TRBV5-6 and TRBJ1-2 for the parts outside the CDR3, the full variable domain is DAGVTQSPTHLIKTRGQQVTLRCSPKSGHDTVSWYQQALGQGPQFIFQYYEEEERQRGNFPDRFSGHQFPNYSSELNVNALLLGDSALYLCASSSGTDPGYTFGSGTRLTVV.

The V call is TRBV14, the J call TRBJ1-2, with 12 nucleotides matching TRBD1. With V trimmed by 3 bases and J by 8 bases, 4 bases remained unmatched. The germline CDR1 and CDR2 sequences are SGHDN and FVKESK. The CDR3 runs to 14 residues. The CDR3 nucleotides are TGTGCCAGCAGCCATTCGGGACAGGGGGCCGGCTACACCTTC. Translation gives CASSHSGQGAGYTF.

CDR3 coding DNA: TGTGCCAGCTCACCCGCCAGGGAAGAGACCCAGTACTTC. Its translation is CASSPAREETQYF. This sequence joins TRBV18 and TRBJ2-5, with D perhaps TRBD1 (5 bases). The CDR3 runs to 13 residues. With 3 bases removed from V and 3 bases from J, the gap between germline ends came to 8 bases. CDR1 is KGHSH and CDR2 is LQKENI in the germline V gene.

The table lists this clone with a few counts. The chain has TRBV19 and TRBJ1-5; D uncertain. CDR1 LNHDA and CDR2 SQIVND come from the germline V gene (reference sequence). Trimming removed 5 bases from V and 2 bases from J, with 10 bases in between. The CDR3 sequence is 14 residues long. CDR3 in amino acids: CASSETLGNQPQHF. The CDR3 region has the DNA TGTGCCAGTAGTGAAACTTTGGGCAATCAGCCCCAGCATTTT.

This sequence joins TRBV5-1 and TRBJ2-6; 7 positions match TRBD2. V dropped 0 bases and J dropped 2; count of bases not matched to a gene: 8. The CDR3 is made up of 18 amino acids. Germline V CDR1 and CDR2: SGHRS, YFSETQ. CDR3 residues: CASSLGGGPRAGANVLTF. The CDR3 DNA sequence: TGCGCCAGCAGCTTGGGGGGGGGACCCCGTGCTGGGGCCAACGTCCTGACTTTC. Combining the CDR3 with reference TRBV5-1 and TRBJ2-6 gives the whole variable domain KAGVTQTPRYLIKTRGQQVTLSCSPISGHRSVSWYQQTPGQGLQFLFEYFSETQRNKGNFPGRFSGRQFSNSRSEMNVSTLELGDSALYLCASSLGGGPRAGANVLTFGAGSRLTVL.

V usage is TRBV9 and J usage is TRBJ2-7, with 9 bases aligning to TRBD1. The CDR3 covers 13 residues. Germline assignment: CDR1 SGDLS and CDR2 YYNGEE. Unmatched junction bases numbered 1, after V lost 3 bases and J lost 3 bases. CDR3 sequence: CASSEGQGYEQYF. The CDR3 region has the DNA TGTGCCAGCAGCGAGGGACAGGGCTACGAGCAGTACTTC.

The chain recombines TRBV7-9 with TRBJ2-1; 9 bases are a match to TRBD2. V shed 8 bases and J 6 bases; nucleotides not matched to a gene: 5. Per the germline V gene, CDR1 is SEHNR and CDR2 is FQNEAQ (reference sequence). The CDR3 runs 13 residues. The CDR3: CASLTSGGNEQFF. In nucleotides, the CDR3 is TGTGCCAGCTTGACTAGCGGCGGCAATGAGCAGTTCTTC.

The chain joins TRBV7-9 to TRBJ2-3; TRBD2 matches 8 bases. The V and J ends lost 8 bases and 0 bases, in that order; junction bases with no gene match: 10. The length of the CDR3 is 16 residues. Germline loops: CDR1 SEHNR, CDR2 FQNEAQ (reference sequence). The CDR3 DNA reads as TGTGCCAGCGCCCTGGGGGCGGGGGGTAGCACAGATACGCAGTATTTT. This gives the protein CASALGAGGSTDTQYF.

This chain uses TRBV5-6 with TRBJ2-2; D gene ambiguous. V was shortened by 1 base and J by 4 bases, with 11 bases between the two germline ends. The germline CDR1 and CDR2 sequences are SGHDT and YYEEEE. This CDR3 region has 15 residues. The CDR3 loop is CASSLSPGLTGELFF. In DNA form, the CDR3 reads TGTGCCAGCAGCTTGTCGCCGGGCCTCACCGGGGAGCTGTTTTTT.

CDR3 in amino acids: CASSTYNTEAFF. Written as DNA, the CDR3 is TGTGCCAGCAGCACATACAACACTGAAGCTTTCTTT. This chain joins TRBV11-2 and TRBJ1-1, with D unclear. Trimming shortened V by 5 bases and J by 2 bases, and 6 bases separated the two germline ends. The CDR3 is made up of 12 amino acids. The germline V gene encodes CDR1 SGHAT and CDR2 FQNNGV.

This chain links TRBV19 with TRBJ1-1; a weak D match, TRBD1 (5 bases). CDR1 is LNHDA and CDR2 is SQIVND in the germline V gene (reference sequence). The ends were cut back, 6 bases at V and 1 base at J, with 9 bases in the middle. This CDR3 contains 13 residues. CDR3 in DNA: TGTGCCAGTAGCGCCGGGGGGAACACTGAAGCTTTCTTT. Residues: CASSAGGNTEAFF. Variable domain in full (rest from reference TRBV19 and TRBJ1-1): DGGITQSPKYLFRKEGQNVTLSCEQNLNHDAMYWYRQDPGQGLRLIYYSQIVNDFQKGDIAEGYSVSREKKESFPLTVTSAQKNPTAFYLCASSAGGNTEAFFGQGTRLTVV.

V is TRBV27 and J is TRBJ1-2; no definite D call. Trimming pared 5 bases from V and 8 bases from J, leaving 15 bases between. In germline, CDR1 is MNHEY, CDR2 SMNVEV (reference sequence). The CDR3 extends over 13 amino acids. CDR3 nucleotide sequence: TGTGCCAGCAGTCATCACGCCGTAGTAGGCTACACCTTC. Translating gives CASSHHAVVGYTF.

The V gene is TRBV19, the J gene TRBJ1-2; D gene ambiguous. The CDR3 loop spans 12 amino acids. In germline, CDR1 is LNHDA, CDR2 SQIVND (reference sequence). V lost 3 bases to trimming and J lost 8 bases, with 10 bases between them. The CDR3 spells CASSMYLGGYTF. DNA for the CDR3: TGTGCCAGTAGTATGTACCTTGGAGGCTACACCTTC. Full variable domain (missing parts from reference TRBV19 and TRBJ1-2): DGGITQSPKYLFRKEGQNVTLSCEQNLNHDAMYWYRQDPGQGLRLIYYSQIVNDFQKGDIAEGYSVSREKKESFPLTVTSAQKNPTAFYLCASSMYLGGYTFGSGTRLTVV.

This clone appeared a single time. The chain is built from TRBV5-6 and TRBJ2-7; 7 nucleotides match TRBD2. The CDR3 runs to 15 residues. The germline CDR1 and CDR2 sequences are SGHDT and YYEEEE. Trimming took 7 bases from V and 7 from J; bases not matched to a gene: 17. CDR3 nucleotides: TGTGCCAGCGTCACCTGGGGGGGAGGCCCCCTGGAGCAGTACTTC. It is translated as CASVTWGGGPLEQYF.

The rearrangement uses TRBV19 and TRBJ1-5; possible D gene TRBD1, 5 bases. Trimming removed 3 bases at V and 1 base at J, with 10 bases between. The CDR3 covers 15 residues. Per germline, CDR1 LNHDA and CDR2 SQIVND (reference sequence). Here the CDR3 reads CASSISDRSNQPQHF. The CDR3 DNA follows: TGTGCCAGTAGTATCAGTGACAGAAGCAATCAGCCCCAGCATTTT.

This clone has just a few counts. This chain uses TRBV5-4 with TRBJ2-7; D ambiguous. The CDR3 spans 11 residues. CDR1 SGHNT and CDR2 YYREEE come from the germline V gene (reference sequence). V lost 10 bases and J 6 bases, leaving 14 bases between the germline ends. CDR3 DNA sequence: TGTGCCTACGGAGTCTTCGGCGAGCAGTACTTC. Protein: CAYGVFGEQYF.

The chain combines TRBV2 with TRBJ2-1; 11 bases are a match to TRBD2. The CDR3 runs to 15 residues. The germline V gene has CDR1 SNHLY and CDR2 FYNNEI. J gave up 5 bases and V 7 bases, and 7 bases lay outside the gene matches. The CDR3 DNA follows: TGTGCCAGCACTTACCCGGGACTAGCGGACAATGAGCAGTTCTTC. The encoded protein is CASTYPGLADNEQFF.

J is TRBJ2-7 and V is TRBV9; 8 positions match TRBD1. J was trimmed by 3 bases and V by 7 bases; bases with no gene match: 6. CDR3 length: 13 residues. Germline CDR1 is SGDLS and CDR2 is YYNGEE. CDR3 residues: CASGPGTGYEQYF. The CDR3, as DNA: TGTGCCAGCGGTCCCGGGACAGGCTACGAGCAGTACTTC.

In this sample, this clone turned up a few times. The chain recombines TRBV5-1 with TRBJ2-7, with 11 bases lining up with TRBD2. The CDR3 runs 13 residues. Trimming took 5 bases from V and 3 from J; bases not matched to a gene: 1. CDR1 is SGHRS and CDR2 is YFSETQ in the germline V gene. The CDR3 DNA reads as TGCGCCAGCAGTACTAGCGGGAGCTACGAGCAGTACTTC. As protein: CASSTSGSYEQYF.

The gene calls are TRBV6-5 and TRBJ1-3; weak D call: TRBD1 (6 bases). The CDR3 extends over 16 amino acids. V was shortened by 2 bases and J by 3 bases, with 14 bases between the two germline ends. Germline V gives CDR1 MNHEY, CDR2 SVGAGI. CDR3 coding DNA: TGTGCCAGCAGTTACGGGGACATGACCGATGGAAACACCATATATTTT. This translates into CASSYGDMTDGNTIYF.

This clone was detected only once. The V and J genes are TRBV10-3 and TRBJ2-6; the D gene is possibly TRBD2 (7 bases). Germline loops: CDR1 ENHRY, CDR2 SYGVKD. Trimming pared 5 bases from V and 2 bases from J, leaving 10 bases between. This CDR3 contains 15 residues. DNA for the CDR3: TGTGCCATCAGTCCGGGGGGCGCTGGGGCCAACGTCCTGACTTTC. Amino acid sequence: CAISPGGAGANVLTF.

The chain uses TRBV5-4 and TRBJ2-1, with D tentatively TRBD2 (6 bases). CDR3 length equals 14 residues. Germline CDR1 reads SGHNT; CDR2 reads YYREEE (reference sequence). V lost 7 bases to trimming and J lost 6 bases, with 17 bases between them. The DNA for the CDR3 is TGTGCCAGCCTCCTAGAGGGAGGTTCCAATGAGCAGTTCTTC. Its protein product is CASLLEGGSNEQFF.

This clone has more than one count but fewer than ten. The chain joins TRBV6-6 to TRBJ1-5; D gene uncertain. The germline CDR1 and CDR2 sequences are MNHNY and SVGAGI (reference sequence). Trimming pared 4 bases from V and 11 bases from J, leaving 12 bases between. The CDR3 sequence is 12 residues long. Here the CDR3 DNA reads TGTGCCAGCAGTTCGTCGGACGGGTCCCAGCATTTT. As protein: CASSSSDGSQHF.

As concerns this clone: One junction end does not reproduce the germline sequence, and a read error may be involved. This chain joins TRBV11-2 and TRBJ1-3; the D is unclear. The CDR3 is made up of 15 amino acids. CDR1 and CDR2 from the germline V gene are SGHAT and FQNNGV. The CDR3 DNA follows: TGTGCCAGCAGCCTAGAACAGACTTCTGGAAACACCATATATTTT. It specifies CASSLEQTSGNTIYF.